The 12 T cell receptor beta chains presented below share a single source sample, sequenced in a study. In TCRdb, the RT-PCR reads were re-called with MiXCR into one record per CDR3 protein. The sample shows about 680,000 distinct CDR3 sequences, 13% to 15% of them seen only once. Sequencing was performed on memory CD4+ T cells from blood. The origin of the receptors is a female donor in good health, serving as a healthy control.

The chain is built from TRBV20-1 and TRBJ2-7, with D unresolved. Trimming cost V 5 bases and J 0 bases, with 5 bases left between them. The germline CDR1 and CDR2 sequences are DFQATT and SNEGSKA (reference sequence). The CDR3 contains 11 residues. CDR3 DNA sequence: TGCAGTGCTGTGGACTCCTACGAGCAGTACTTC. It yields the protein CSAVDSYEQYF.

In this sample, this clonotype turned up a few times. This rearrangement joins TRBV5-1 to TRBJ2-1, with a tentative D call TRBD1 (8 bases). Trimming pared 3 bases from V and 6 bases from J, leaving 19 bases between. Germline CDR1 SGHRS, CDR2 YFSETQ. CDR3 length: 16 residues. CDR3 region: CASSSLTGGGSNEQFF. In DNA, the CDR3 is TGCGCCAGCAGCTCCCTAACAGGGGGGGGCTCCAATGAGCAGTTCTTC.

This clonotype occurred many times. The chain joins TRBV29-1 to TRBJ2-1; 7 nucleotides align to TRBD1. Germline V gene sequence: CDR1 SQVTM, CDR2 ANQGSEA. The length of the CDR3 is 15 residues. Germline trimming cut 7 bases from V and 0 bases from J; bases unmatched to any gene: 9. CDR3 in amino acids: CSGQGTYSSYNEQFF. CDR3 nucleotide sequence: TGCAGCGGACAGGGTACCTATAGCTCCTACAATGAGCAGTTCTTC.

The V and J genes are TRBV7-2 and TRBJ1-5; no clear D. Germline V gene lookup returns CDR1 SGHTA and CDR2 FQGNSA. Trimming stripped 3 bases from V and 4 bases from J, with 10 bases between. This CDR3 comprises 14 residues. DNA of the CDR3: TGTGCCAGCAGCTTCCATGCAGGTAATCAGCCCCAGCATTTT. Encoded protein: CASSFHAGNQPQHF.

In this sample, this clonotype turned up many times. V usage is TRBV20-1 and J usage is TRBJ1-4; D is unresolved. Germline CDR1 reads DFQATT; CDR2 reads SNEGSKA (reference sequence). The CDR3 loop spans 13 amino acids. The V end lost 8 bases, the J end lost 5 bases, and 15 bases lay between the germline ends. The CDR3 DNA reads as TGCAGTTCTCGACCATCAGCGAATGAAAAACTGTTTTTT. It specifies CSSRPSANEKLFF.

This clonotype has a handful of counts. This chain links TRBV30 with TRBJ1-5; tentatively, D is TRBD1 (5 bases). Trimming shortened V by 2 bases and J by 5 bases, and 10 bases separated the two germline ends. Per the germline V gene, CDR1 is GTSNPN and CDR2 is SVGIG (reference sequence). The CDR3 loop spans 13 amino acids. CDR3 loop: CAWSKGGDQPQHF. The CDR3 region has the DNA TGTGCCTGGAGTAAAGGAGGGGATCAGCCCCAGCATTTT.

This clonotype was detected ten times or more. The chain employs TRBV5-5 and TRBJ2-5; the match to TRBD2 covers 8 bases. V lost 2 bases and J lost 4; bases outside the gene matches: 7. Germline CDR1 SGHKS, CDR2 YYEKEE (reference sequence). This CDR3 comprises 15 residues. CDR3 residues: CASSFSRGGAETQYF. The CDR3 region has the DNA TGTGCCAGCAGCTTTAGTCGGGGGGGAGCAGAGACCCAGTACTTC.

V usage is TRBV28 and J usage is TRBJ1-2; D is ambiguous. Germline V CDR1 and CDR2: MDHEN, SYDVKM. V was pared by 3 bases and J by 3 bases, with 8 bases between. There are 13 residues in the CDR3. Here the CDR3 DNA reads TGTGCCAGCAGTTTCCGCCCAGACTATGGCTACACCTTC. Amino acids: CASSFRPDYGYTF.

The chain links TRBV5-6 to TRBJ1-1, with a possible D match to TRBD1 (6 bases). Looked up from germline, CDR1 is SGHDT and CDR2 is YYEEEE. This CDR3 comprises 14 residues. Deletions cut 1 base from V and 6 bases from J, with 13 bases between. CDR3 bases: TGTGCCAGCAGCTTGACAGGGATTCGCGCTGAAGCTTTCTTT. Its protein product is CASSLTGIRAEAFF.

V gene TRBV24-1 combines with J gene TRBJ2-1; possibly TRBD1 for D (6 bases). Trimming took 4 bases from V and 4 from J, leaving 10 bases between them. The CDR3 has 14 amino acids. Per germline, CDR1 KGHDR and CDR2 SFDVKD. CDR3 bases: TGTGCCACCAGTGACACAACAGGGTACAATGAGCAGTTCTTC. Amino acid sequence: CATSDTTGYNEQFF.

The rearrangement joins TRBV27 to TRBJ2-7; possible D gene TRBD1, 6 bases. Deletions cut 9 bases from V and 3 bases from J, with 12 bases between. This CDR3 is 12 amino acids long. Germline CDR1 MNHEY, CDR2 SMNVEV (reference sequence). The CDR3 reads CASRTDHYEQYF. The CDR3 nucleotides are TGTGCCAGTCGGACAGACCACTACGAGCAGTACTTC.

V is TRBV6-4 and J is TRBJ1-2, with D perhaps TRBD1 (6 bases). Germline lookup yields CDR1 MRHNA and CDR2 SNTAGT. This CDR3 comprises 13 residues. V was cut by 3 bases and J by 7 bases, with 12 bases left in between. CDR3 in amino acids: CASSEEQGSGYTF. The DNA of the CDR3 is TGTGCCAGCAGTGAAGAACAGGGAAGTGGCTACACCTTC.